Shown below are 2 T cell receptor beta chains from a single sample sequenced in a study of cytomegalovirus exposure and HLA in healthy donors. The repertoire was sequenced with immunoSEQ multiplex PCR; TCRdb's copy has only in-frame clones and lacks some. The repertoire has around 400,000 clones, 86% of them found once; the top ten carry roughly 0.83%. The source material was PBMCs. These receptors originate from a woman younger than 35 in good health and CMV-seronegative.

The chain links TRBV5-4 to TRBJ1-6; 11 bases align to TRBD1. The CDR3 covers 15 residues. Looked up from germline, CDR1 is SGHNT and CDR2 is YYREEE (reference sequence). V dropped 3 bases and J dropped 6; count of bases not matched to a gene: 2. CDR3 in DNA: TGTGCCAGCAGCTCGGACAGGGGGCTTAATTCACCCCTCCACTTT. Its translation: CASSSDRGLNSPLHF.

Only one count was recorded for this clone. In DNA form, the CDR3 reads TGTGCCAGCACCATGGGGGGGACAGGGGGATTAAATGAGCAGTTCTTC. Residues: CASTMGGTGGLNEQFF. The J gene is TRBJ2-1, the V gene TRBV28; 11 bases map to TRBD1. The CDR3 length is 16 residues. Germline-derived CDR1 and CDR2 are MDHEN and SYDVKM. The V gene end was trimmed by 7 bases and the J gene end by 7 bases; junction bases not matched to a gene: 12. The full variable domain, in which reference TRBV28 and TRBJ2-1 provide the parts outside the CDR3, is DVKVTQSSRYLVKRTGEKVFLECVQDMDHENMFWYRQDPGLGLRLIYFSYDVKMKEKGDIPEGYSVSREKKERFSLILESASTNQTSMYLCASTMGGTGGLNEQFFGPGTRLTVL.